The present entry profiles one T cell receptor (beta chain) with its context. The antigen is unknown. Primers used in a second PCR of about 7 to 12 cycles were a sample-barcoded 5' primer and a J-beta primer mix. TCRdb re-analysed the 5' RACE reads in MiXCR, keeping a single row per CDR3 protein. Among around 710,000 distinct CDR3 sequences listed, more than 40% were seen once. CDR1 and CDR2 from the germline V gene are MNHEY and SVGEGT. This CDR3 region has 15 residues. Unmatched junction bases numbered 6, after V lost 5 bases and J lost 2 bases. This entry is derived from a study of blood T cells in healthy people across ages. Study-level findings and limits: Age showed a roughly linear inverse relationship with TCR beta diversity per million T cells. Long-lived and aged donors differed, with more naive CD4+ cells and higher diversity in the long-lived.

The chain joins TRBV6-2 or TRBV6-3 to TRBJ2-7; 10 bases map to TRBD2. The sequenced material came from blood. This TCR came from a woman aged 55-75 years in good health. As DNA, the CDR3 is TGTGCCAGCAGTACCGGGACTAGCGCGACCTACGAGCAGTACTTC. Its protein product is CASSTGTSATYEQYF.